A selection of T cell receptor beta chains follows, all from one sample in a study of cytomegalovirus exposure and HLA in healthy donors. Some clones are missing from TCRdb's copy, which holds only in-frame ones; the method was immunoSEQ multiplex PCR. The sample lists roughly 160,000 clones; 81% were seen once. Sequencing input: PBMCs. The receptors stem from a woman aged 50 to 65 in good health and CMV-seronegative. The CDR3 runs from the conserved cysteine through the conserved F or W. The order of the fields is J gene, V gene, clone size, D gene, CDR3 protein, CDR3 DNA. A D gene is named only where the DNA matches it firmly. Clone size is stated in some rows and not others, as once, few, many or a class when expanded.

j_call: TRBJ2-2; v_call: TRBV9; clone_size: NA; d_call: TRBD1; cdr3_aa: CASSVAVGHRGLLIDTGELFF; cdr3_nt: TGTGCCAGCAGCGTAGCGGTAGGCCACAGGGGGCTTTTAATTGACACCGGGGAGCTGTTTTTT
j_call: TRBJ1-2; v_call: TRBV6-6; clone_size: NA; d_call: NA; cdr3_aa: CASRGDKPNYGYTF; cdr3_nt: TGTGCCAGCAGGGGGGACAAACCTAACTATGGCTACACCTTC
j_call: TRBJ2-7; v_call: TRBV29-1; clone_size: few; d_call: NA; cdr3_aa: CSVDGDTSYEQYF; cdr3_nt: TGCAGCGTTGACGGGGATACTTCCTACGAGCAGTACTTC
j_call: TRBJ2-3; v_call: TRBV11-2; clone_size: NA; d_call: TRBD2; cdr3_aa: CASSLLAAPTDTQYF; cdr3_nt: TGTGCCAGCAGCTTACTAGCGGCACCCACAGATACGCAGTATTTT
j_call: TRBJ1-2; v_call: TRBV28; clone_size: NA; d_call: NA; cdr3_aa: CASSLSYGAGEAGYTF; cdr3_nt: TGTGCCAGCAGTTTATCCTATGGGGCGGGAGAAGCTGGCTACACCTTC
j_call: TRBJ2-6; v_call: TRBV2; clone_size: NA; d_call: NA; cdr3_aa: CASISNSGANVLTF; cdr3_nt: TGTGCCAGCATCAGTAACTCTGGGGCCAACGTCCTGACTTTC
j_call: TRBJ1-1; v_call: TRBV13; clone_size: NA; d_call: TRBD1; cdr3_aa: CASSPLTGPEAFF; cdr3_nt: TGTGCCAGCAGCCCACTGACAGGGCCTGAAGCTTTCTTT
j_call: TRBJ1-1; v_call: TRBV7-9; clone_size: NA; d_call: TRBD1; cdr3_aa: CSSSSGQGETEAFF; cdr3_nt: TGTTCCAGCAGCTCGGGACAGGGGGAAACTGAAGCTTTCTTT
j_call: TRBJ2-1; v_call: TRBV7-3; clone_size: once; d_call: TRBD2; cdr3_aa: CASSATSGGAYEQFF; cdr3_nt: TGTGCCAGCAGCGCGACTAGCGGGGGGGCCTATGAGCAGTTCTTC
j_call: TRBJ2-7; v_call: TRBV29-1; clone_size: NA; d_call: TRBD2; cdr3_aa: CSVVDGGESEQYF; cdr3_nt: TGCAGCGTTGTAGATGGGGGGGAGAGCGAGCAGTACTTC
j_call: TRBJ1-6; v_call: TRBV27; clone_size: NA; d_call: NA; cdr3_aa: CASSWGRVGSPLHF; cdr3_nt: TGTGCCAGCAGTTGGGGCCGGGTCGGTTCACCCCTCCACTTT
j_call: TRBJ2-2; v_call: TRBV7-3; clone_size: NA; d_call: NA; cdr3_aa: CASSQRSGELFF; cdr3_nt: TGTGCCAGCAGCCAACGGTCCGGGGAGCTGTTTTTT
j_call: TRBJ2-3; v_call: TRBV4-3; clone_size: NA; d_call: NA; cdr3_aa: CASSQEARNTDTQYF; cdr3_nt: TGCGCCAGCAGCCAAGAGGCTCGAAACACAGATACGCAGTATTTT
j_call: TRBJ2-6; v_call: TRBV4-3; clone_size: NA; d_call: NA; cdr3_aa: CASSQDLSGANVLTF; cdr3_nt: TGCGCCAGCAGCCAAGACTTATCTGGGGCCAACGTCCTGACTTTC
j_call: TRBJ2-7; v_call: TRBV19; clone_size: NA; d_call: TRBD1; cdr3_aa: CASGTGFYEQYF; cdr3_nt: TGTGCCTCCGGGACAGGTTTCTACGAGCAGTACTTC
j_call: TRBJ2-3; v_call: TRBV30; clone_size: once; d_call: TRBD1; cdr3_aa: CAWRGDRVRVTDTQYF; cdr3_nt: TGTGCCTGGAGGGGGGACAGGGTGAGGGTCACAGATACGCAGTATTTT
j_call: TRBJ1-1; v_call: TRBV2; clone_size: few; d_call: NA; cdr3_aa: CASSAGTEAFF; cdr3_nt: TGTGCCAGCTCTGCGGGCACTGAAGCTTTCTTT
j_call: TRBJ2-3; v_call: TRBV4-1; clone_size: NA; d_call: TRBD2; cdr3_aa: CASSRGLAGSTDTQYF; cdr3_nt: TGCGCCAGCAGCCGGGGACTAGCGGGGAGCACAGATACGCAGTATTTT
j_call: TRBJ2-3; v_call: TRBV28; clone_size: NA; d_call: TRBD1; cdr3_aa: CASKIQGTAGTDTQYF; cdr3_nt: TGTGCCAGCAAAATACAGGGGACCGCTGGCACAGATACGCAGTATTTT
j_call: TRBJ2-7; v_call: TRBV6-5; clone_size: NA; d_call: NA; cdr3_aa: CASSSPGRESYEQYF; cdr3_nt: TGTGCCAGCAGTTCTCCGGGACGGGAGTCCTACGAGCAGTACTTC
j_call: TRBJ2-3; v_call: TRBV18; clone_size: NA; d_call: TRBD2; cdr3_aa: CASSPSGVTDTQYF; cdr3_nt: TGTGCCAGCTCACCAAGCGGGGTAACAGATACGCAGTATTTT
j_call: TRBJ2-5; v_call: TRBV28; clone_size: NA; d_call: TRBD1; cdr3_aa: CASSFPGQGKETQYF; cdr3_nt: TGTGCCAGCAGTTTCCCGGGACAGGGGAAAGAGACCCAGTACTTC
j_call: TRBJ1-4; v_call: TRBV5-1; clone_size: NA; d_call: NA; cdr3_aa: CASSRPGNEKLFF; cdr3_nt: TGCGCCAGCAGCCGTCCAGGGAATGAAAAACTGTTTTTT
j_call: TRBJ2-1; v_call: TRBV28; clone_size: NA; d_call: NA; cdr3_aa: CASTSSPLNLSSYNEQFF; cdr3_nt: TGTGCCAGCACTTCGAGCCCCCTAAATCTTAGCTCCTACAATGAGCAGTTCTTC
j_call: TRBJ2-2; v_call: TRBV7-9; clone_size: NA; d_call: TRBD1; cdr3_aa: CASSPASGTANTGELFF; cdr3_nt: TGTGCCAGCAGCCCGGCGTCCGGGACAGCGAACACCGGGGAGCTGTTTTTT
j_call: TRBJ2-1; v_call: TRBV4-3; clone_size: NA; d_call: NA; cdr3_aa: CASSQEGARQFF; cdr3_nt: TGCGCCAGCAGCCAAGAGGGCGCGAGGCAGTTCTTC
j_call: TRBJ2-3; v_call: TRBV25-1; clone_size: NA; d_call: NA; cdr3_aa: CACRGSTDTQYF; cdr3_nt: TGTGCCTGCAGGGGCAGTACAGATACGCAGTATTTT
j_call: TRBJ2-7; v_call: TRBV30; clone_size: once; d_call: NA; cdr3_aa: CAWKRDSSYEQYF; cdr3_nt: TGTGCCTGGAAACGTGACAGCTCCTACGAGCAGTACTTC
j_call: TRBJ2-5; v_call: TRBV2; clone_size: few; d_call: NA; cdr3_aa: CASSTGSRGLGETQYF; cdr3_nt: TGTGCCAGCAGCACGGGATCGCGGGGACTCGGAGAGACCCAGTACTTC
j_call: TRBJ1-5; v_call: TRBV29-1; clone_size: few; d_call: NA; cdr3_aa: CSVAGGTSNQPQHF; cdr3_nt: TGCAGCGTTGCGGGGGGCACAAGCAATCAGCCCCAGCATTTT
j_call: TRBJ1-6; v_call: TRBV7-9; clone_size: NA; d_call: NA; cdr3_aa: CASSLAQTPLHF; cdr3_nt: TGTGCCAGCAGCTTAGCCCAAACACCCCTCCACTTT
j_call: TRBJ1-1; v_call: TRBV2; clone_size: NA; d_call: NA; cdr3_aa: CASSEAGGRNTEAFF; cdr3_nt: TGTGCCAGCAGTGAAGCCGGAGGCCGGAACACTGAAGCTTTCTTT
j_call: TRBJ2-1; v_call: TRBV19; clone_size: NA; d_call: TRBD1; cdr3_aa: CASSSWDRGQSLLNEQFF; cdr3_nt: TGTGCCAGTAGTTCCTGGGACAGGGGGCAATCTCTGCTTAATGAGCAGTTCTTC
j_call: TRBJ1-5; v_call: TRBV21-1; clone_size: NA; d_call: NA; cdr3_aa: CASSWDREDQPQHF; cdr3_nt: TGTGCCAGCAGTTGGGACAGGGAAGATCAGCCCCAGCATTTT
j_call: TRBJ2-7; v_call: TRBV4-1; clone_size: NA; d_call: TRBD1; cdr3_aa: CASSPGQSYEQYF; cdr3_nt: TGCGCCAGCAGCCCGGGACAGTCTTACGAGCAGTACTTC
j_call: TRBJ1-5; v_call: TRBV7-2; clone_size: NA; d_call: NA; cdr3_aa: CASSSSGVNQPQHF; cdr3_nt: TGTGCCAGCAGTTCATCGGGTGTTAATCAGCCCCAGCATTTT
j_call: TRBJ2-5; v_call: TRBV5-1; clone_size: NA; d_call: TRBD2; cdr3_aa: CASSAGSSGRVETQYF; cdr3_nt: TGCGCCAGCAGCGCAGGATCTAGCGGAAGGGTAGAGACCCAGTACTTC
j_call: TRBJ1-3; v_call: TRBV6-5; clone_size: NA; d_call: NA; cdr3_aa: CASSQAPRNTIYF; cdr3_nt: TGTGCCAGCAGCCAGGCTCCTAGAAACACCATATATTTT
j_call: TRBJ2-5; v_call: TRBV7-6; clone_size: NA; d_call: TRBD2; cdr3_aa: CASSLGLADQETQYF; cdr3_nt: TGTGCCAGCAGCTTGGGACTAGCGGATCAAGAGACCCAGTACTTC
j_call: TRBJ2-2; v_call: TRBV19; clone_size: NA; d_call: NA; cdr3_aa: CASSTRNTGELFF; cdr3_nt: TGTGCCAGTAGTACCAGAAACACCGGGGAGCTGTTTTTT
j_call: TRBJ1-2; v_call: TRBV28; clone_size: few; d_call: NA; cdr3_aa: CASTVQPEGGYGYTF; cdr3_nt: TGTGCCAGCACCGTCCAGCCTGAGGGTGGGTATGGCTACACCTTC
j_call: TRBJ1-1; v_call: TRBV11-3; clone_size: NA; d_call: NA; cdr3_aa: CASSLRGGNTEAFF; cdr3_nt: TGTGCCAGCAGCTTACGCGGCGGAAACACTGAAGCTTTCTTT
j_call: TRBJ2-7; v_call: TRBV5-6; clone_size: once; d_call: NA; cdr3_aa: CASSLGEVYEQYF; cdr3_nt: TGTGCCAGCAGCTTGGGGGAGGTCTACGAGCAGTACTTC
j_call: TRBJ2-3; v_call: TRBV6-1; clone_size: NA; d_call: TRBD2; cdr3_aa: CASSVTSGRSTQYF; cdr3_nt: TGTGCCAGCAGCGTGACTAGCGGGAGAAGTACGCAGTATTTT
j_call: TRBJ2-2; v_call: TRBV7-2; clone_size: NA; d_call: TRBD1; cdr3_aa: CASSLDRGSTGELFF; cdr3_nt: TGTGCCAGCAGCTTGGACAGGGGGTCCACCGGGGAGCTGTTTTTT
j_call: TRBJ1-1; v_call: TRBV2; clone_size: NA; d_call: NA; cdr3_aa: CASSERGARLGAFF; cdr3_nt: TGTGCCAGCAGTGAACGGGGTGCTAGGTTAGGGGCTTTCTTT
j_call: TRBJ1-4; v_call: TRBV13; clone_size: NA; d_call: TRBD1; cdr3_aa: CASSLGTAKLFF; cdr3_nt: TGTGCCAGCAGCCTGGGGACAGCCAAACTGTTTTTT
j_call: TRBJ1-5; v_call: TRBV6-5; clone_size: NA; d_call: NA; cdr3_aa: CASRWGVNQPQHF; cdr3_nt: TGTGCCAGCAGGTGGGGGGTCAATCAGCCCCAGCATTTT